These 13 T cell receptor beta chains were all obtained from the same sample, sequenced in a study of T cell responses to AZD1222 COVID-19 vaccine. TCRdb's copy holds only in-frame clones and misses some; the assay was immunoSEQ multiplex PCR. The sample has tens of thousands of clones; about 92% are singletons. Sequencing was performed on peripheral blood, taken on day 0 of AZD1222 vaccination. The source is an adult in good health.

The J gene is TRBJ2-7, the V gene TRBV7-9; 10 bases match TRBD2. Germline trimming cut 6 bases from V and 3 bases from J; bases unmatched to any gene: 14. The V gene's germline CDR1 is SEHNR and CDR2 FQNEAQ (reference sequence). The CDR3 has 17 amino acids. CDR3 in DNA: TGTGCCAGCAGTAAAACAGGAGACGGACTAGCGGTCTACGAGCAGTACTTC. Protein sequence: CASSKTGDGLAVYEQYF. Combining the CDR3 with reference TRBV7-9 and TRBJ2-7 gives the whole variable domain DTGVSQNPRHKITKRGQNVTFRCDPISEHNRLYWYRQTLGQGPEFLTYFQNEAQLEKSRLLSDRFSAERPKGSFSTLEIQRTEQGDSAMYLCASSKTGDGLAVYEQYFGPGTRLTVT.

The chain recombines TRBV3-1 (or the pseudogene TRBV3-2) with TRBJ2-2; tentatively, D is TRBD2 (6 bases). CDR1 and CDR2 (germline): LGHDT, YNNKEL (reference sequence). The CDR3 is made up of 18 amino acids. Trimming removed 0 bases at V and 3 bases at J, with 17 bases between. The CDR3 loop is CASSQDSGDVRYTGELFF. The CDR3 DNA follows: TGTGCCAGCAGCCAAGACTCGGGGGACGTCCGCTACACCGGGGAGCTGTTTTTT.

The chain uses TRBV12-3 or TRBV12-4 and TRBJ1-1; D is unclear. This CDR3 contains 12 residues. V lost 6 bases and J 3 bases, leaving 8 bases between the germline ends. CDR3 nucleotides: TGTGCCAGCAGCCCAAGACACACTGAAGCTTTCTTT. Amino acid sequence: CASSPRHTEAFF.

The chain is built from TRBV5-1 and TRBJ2-5; 7 bases align to TRBD2. The CDR3 loop spans 16 amino acids. Trimming at V came to 0 bases and at J to 5 bases, leaving 10 bases not matched to a gene. Germline-derived CDR1 and CDR2 are SGHRS and YFSETQ. CDR3 sequence: CASSLESTSIWETQYF. As DNA, the CDR3 is TGCGCCAGCAGCTTGGAATCGACTAGCATTTGGGAGACCCAGTACTTC.

The chain joins TRBV4-2 to TRBJ2-1; the D gene is possibly TRBD1 (5 bases). V lost 0 bases and J 10 bases, leaving 16 bases between the germline ends. Per the germline V gene, CDR1 is LGHNA and CDR2 is YNFKEQ. CDR3 size: 15 residues. The CDR3 sequence is CASSQDPRVQGEQFF. The CDR3 region has the DNA TGTGCCAGCAGCCAAGACCCTAGGGTTCAGGGCGAGCAGTTCTTC.

In DNA, the CDR3 is TGTGCCAGCAGCGAACTAGCGGGGTACGAGCAGTACTTC. Translated: CASSELAGYEQYF. The chain couples TRBV12-3 or TRBV12-4 to TRBJ2-7; 10 bases are a match to TRBD2. The length of the CDR3 is 13 residues. The ends lost 6 bases at V and 4 bases at J; junction bases unmatched: 3.

This chain connects TRBV7-3 to TRBJ2-1; tentatively, D is TRBD1 or TRBD2 (5 bases each). V was pared by 5 bases and J by 5 bases, with 16 bases between. The CDR3 sequence is 15 residues long. Per the germline V gene, CDR1 is SGHTA and CDR2 is FQGTGA. The CDR3 coding sequence is TGTGCCAGCAGCCTAAGGGGTAGGGACGACAATGAGCAGTTCTTC. Encoded protein: CASSLRGRDDNEQFF.

The rearrangement links TRBV18 to TRBJ1-2; D is perhaps TRBD1 (5 bases). The CDR3 covers 15 residues. Germline V gives CDR1 KGHSH, CDR2 LQKENI. V was shortened by 3 bases and J by 8 bases, with 19 bases between the two germline ends. The CDR3 bases are TGTGCCAGCTCACCGGAGACAGCTATGAAGGGAGGCTACACCTTC. This gives the protein CASSPETAMKGGYTF.

The chain couples TRBV9 to TRBJ1-5; 7 bases fit TRBD1. Looked up from germline, CDR1 is SGDLS and CDR2 is YYNGEE. The CDR3 contains 14 residues. The ends lost 5 bases at V and 2 bases at J; junction bases unmatched: 4. Here the CDR3 DNA reads TGTGCCAGCAGTCTTACAGGGGGCAATCAGCCCCAGCATTTT. This translates into CASSLTGGNQPQHF.

The V gene is TRBV30, the J gene TRBJ1-5, with 8 bases fitting TRBD1. With 3 bases clipped from V and 4 bases from J, the junction kept 8 bases outside the gene matches. Germline CDR1 GTSNPN, CDR2 SVGIG (reference sequence). There are 15 residues in the CDR3. The CDR3 protein is CAWRGRDRPNQPQHF. In DNA, the CDR3 is TGTGCCTGGAGGGGACGGGACAGGCCAAATCAGCCCCAGCATTTT.

The chain employs TRBV27 and TRBJ1-1, with TRBD1 matching 11 bases. The length of the CDR3 is 16 residues. Germline CDR1 reads MNHEY; CDR2 reads SMNVEV (reference sequence). Trimming removed 2 bases from V and 5 bases from J; junction bases left unmatched: 7. CDR3 loop: CASSLGTGGVGTEAFF. The DNA for the CDR3 is TGTGCCAGCAGTTTAGGGACAGGGGGTGTGGGTACTGAAGCTTTCTTT.

The V call is TRBV2, the J call TRBJ2-7; D is ambiguous. Germline V lookup: CDR1 SNHLY, CDR2 FYNNEI. Trimming stripped 7 bases from V and 4 bases from J, with 17 bases between. This CDR3 contains 14 residues. CDR3 sequence (DNA): TGTGCCAGCAATTCACGAGGCTCCGGTTACGAGCAGTACTTC. Translating gives CASNSRGSGYEQYF. The full variable domain, completed using reference TRBV2 and TRBJ2-7, is EPEVTQTPSHQVTQMGQEVILRCVPISNHLYFYWYRQILGQKVEFLVSFYNNEISEKSEIFDDQFSVERPDGSNFTLKIRSTKLEDSAMYFCASNSRGSGYEQYFGPGTRLTVT.

This chain uses TRBV29-1 with TRBJ2-1, with D tentatively TRBD1 (6 bases). Germline assignment: CDR1 SQVTM and CDR2 ANQGSEA. This CDR3 comprises 11 residues. V was cut by 7 bases and J by 7 bases, with 11 bases left in between. CDR3 in amino acids: CSGYQGNEQFF. CDR3 nucleotides: TGCAGCGGGTATCAGGGGAATGAGCAGTTCTTC.